The subject of this entry is one TCR beta chain. This sample is part of a study of T cells in Graves' hyperthyroidism and ophthalmopathy. RNA transcripts gave rise to amplified TCR beta CDR3 regions. In the first-round RT-PCR of the TCR CDR3, the HTBI primer set was used. TCRdb independently ran MiXCR on the multiplex PCR reads; one entry per CDR3 protein. The sample has hundreds of thousands of distinct CDR3 sequences, approximately 15% seen once. Germline V gene sequence: CDR1 SGHAT, CDR2 FQNNGV. This CDR3 has 13 amino acids. Trimming removed 1 base from V and 4 bases from J, with 7 bases in between. A NOSPECS grade of at least 4, a Clinical Activity Score of at least 3 and duration under 3 months were recorded in ophthalmopathy patients.

The V gene is TRBV11-2, the J gene TRBJ1-2; D not resolved. The source of this sequence is a man between 18 and 35 years old with Graves' ophthalmopathy. The sample taken for sequencing was blood. CDR3: CASSLGFIYGYTF. In DNA, the CDR3 is TGTGCCAGCAGCTTAGGTTTCATCTATGGCTACACCTTC.